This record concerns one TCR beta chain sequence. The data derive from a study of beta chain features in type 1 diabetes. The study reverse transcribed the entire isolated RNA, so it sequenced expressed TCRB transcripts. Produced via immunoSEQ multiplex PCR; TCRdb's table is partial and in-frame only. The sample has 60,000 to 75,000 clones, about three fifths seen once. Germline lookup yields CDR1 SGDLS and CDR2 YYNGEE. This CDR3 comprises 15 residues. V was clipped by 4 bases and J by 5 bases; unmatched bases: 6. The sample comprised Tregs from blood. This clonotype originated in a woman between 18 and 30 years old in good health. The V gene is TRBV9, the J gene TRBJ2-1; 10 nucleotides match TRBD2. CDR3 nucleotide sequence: TGTGCCAGCAGCCAACCTAGCGGGGGAAACAATGAGCAGTTCTTC. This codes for CASSQPSGGNNEQFF.